This section outlines one T cell receptor beta chain sequence together with its context. This clone's antigen is unknown. There are no base qualities to consult, and no much larger clone falls within one base. Participants in the prospective study were aged about 18 to 95 years, lived in 24 United States geographic areas, and enrolled through a virtual design. Cohort assignment in the prospective study relied on participant-reported clinical history from a screening survey and a study questionnaire. Each participant in the prospective study had whole blood, serum and a nasopharyngeal or oropharyngeal swab collected by mobile phlebotomists. Over an approximately 2-month period, participants in the prospective study had the option of providing additional blood draws and questionnaires. Prospective study blood samples were shipped either frozen or at room temperature before DNA extraction. CDR1 is given as SGHDN and CDR2 as FVKESK, both from the germline V gene. The CDR3, from cysteine to phenylalanine, totals 15 residues. The kept DNA is CDR3 alone, 45 bases in frame from the first base. V is pared back by 1 base and J by 8 bases, with 12 bases lying between the germline termini.

TCRbeta CDR3 regions were amplified from genomic DNA by means of the immunoSEQ Assay, a bias-controlled multiplex PCR. Turning to the authors' computational methods: Nucleated cell counts per sample were estimated from amplification of reference gene primers within the assay. To quantify the absolute abundance of each unique TCRbeta CDR3 rearrangement, sequence reads were collapsed and filtered. Productive Simpson clonality was computed per sample as the square root of Simpson's diversity index over productive rearrangements. TCRdb took over this immuneACCESS table, retaining in-frame rearrangements with V and J assigned. Such tables are incomplete; in checked studies, under half of the missing clones stem from an unresolved V gene, and the remainder is unexplained. V and J calls plus clone size are reproduced from that table; the DNA served to infer D and trimming. The sample table contains about 220,000 clones; only one count was recorded for over 75% of them. Roughly 3.7% of the sample is taken by the ten largest.

The sample originates from a study of blood T cell repertoires in COVID-19 (dated by TCRdb to the early 2020s). At the level of the whole study: The collaborator samples originated in the United States, Italy and Spain and spanned the acute and convalescent phases of COVID-19. A de-identified subject ID, COVID-19 status, age in years and sex were almost always included in the sample metadata. Deeply sampled blood TCRbeta repertoires from subjects exposed to, actively infected with, or recovered from COVID-19 were included in the dataset. The repertoires were released in a freely available public database intended as a resource for research on the immune response to SARS-CoV-2. Where HLA class I and class II types were available, the types were taken from metadata supplied by the sample provider, not from assay-based typing. The prospective study material was composed of cDNA or gDNA derived from T cells, B-cell-depleted T cells, or PBMCs. The samples were drawn from the first 160 participants of the ongoing ImmuneRACE study and from 1,200 or so subjects provided by 6 global collaborators.

Results the study describes overall, beyond this receptor: Clinical and demographic metadata were provided uncurated, with the amount varying by source and participant.

The chain couples TRBV14 to TRBJ1-6, with a tentative D gene TRBD1 over 5 matching bases. The TCR originated in a woman aged 18-30 years in a cohort exposed to, infected with or recovered from COVID-19 (not recorded which). Specimen: PBMCs or T cells enriched from blood (not recorded which). The CDR3 protein: CASSQGPQAYSPLHF. In nucleotide form, the sequence is TGTGCCAGCAGCCAAGGACCACAGGCCTATTCACCCCTCCACTTT.